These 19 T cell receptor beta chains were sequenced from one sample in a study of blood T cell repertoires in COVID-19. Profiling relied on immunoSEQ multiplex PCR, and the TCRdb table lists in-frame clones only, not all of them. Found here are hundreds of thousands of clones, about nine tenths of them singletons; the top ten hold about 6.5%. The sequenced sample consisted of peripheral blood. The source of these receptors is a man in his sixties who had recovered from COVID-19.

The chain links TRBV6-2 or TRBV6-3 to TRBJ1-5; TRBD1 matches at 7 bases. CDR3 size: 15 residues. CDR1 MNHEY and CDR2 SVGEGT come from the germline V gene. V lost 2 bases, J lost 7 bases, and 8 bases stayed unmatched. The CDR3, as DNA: TGTGCCAGCAGTTACAAGTCAGGGGGAAGACAGCCCCAGCATTTT. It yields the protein CASSYKSGGRQPQHF.

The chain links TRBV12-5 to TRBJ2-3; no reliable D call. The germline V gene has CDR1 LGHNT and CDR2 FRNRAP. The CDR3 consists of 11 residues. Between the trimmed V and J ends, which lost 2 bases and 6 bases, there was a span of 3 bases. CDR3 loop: CASGLTDTQYF. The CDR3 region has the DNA TGTGCTAGTGGTTTGACTGATACGCAGTATTTT.

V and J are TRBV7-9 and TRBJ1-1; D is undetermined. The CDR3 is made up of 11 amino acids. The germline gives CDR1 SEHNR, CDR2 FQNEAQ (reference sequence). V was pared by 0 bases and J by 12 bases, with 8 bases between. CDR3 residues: CASSLAGGTFF. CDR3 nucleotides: TGTGCCAGCAGCTTAGCGGGAGGAACTTTCTTT.

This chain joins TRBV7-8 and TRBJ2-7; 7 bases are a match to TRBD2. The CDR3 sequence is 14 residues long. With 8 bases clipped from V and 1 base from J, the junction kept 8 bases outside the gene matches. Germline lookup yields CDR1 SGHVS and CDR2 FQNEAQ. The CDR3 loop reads CASVGGPGSYEQYF. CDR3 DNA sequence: TGTGCCAGCGTGGGAGGGCCGGGATCCTACGAGCAGTACTTC. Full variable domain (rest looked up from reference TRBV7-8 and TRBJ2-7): GAGVSQSPRYKVAKRGQDVALRCDPISGHVSLFWYQQALGQGPEFLTYFQNEAQLDKSGLPSDRFFAERPEGSVSTLKIQRTQQEDSAVYLCASVGGPGSYEQYFGPGTRLTVT.

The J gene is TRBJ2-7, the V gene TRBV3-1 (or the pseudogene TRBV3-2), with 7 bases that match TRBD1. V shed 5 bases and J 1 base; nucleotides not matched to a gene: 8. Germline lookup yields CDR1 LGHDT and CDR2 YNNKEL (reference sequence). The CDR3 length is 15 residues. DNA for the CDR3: TGTGCCAGCAGCAGGACAGGCCCGCCGTCCTACGAGCAGTACTTC. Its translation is CASSRTGPPSYEQYF.

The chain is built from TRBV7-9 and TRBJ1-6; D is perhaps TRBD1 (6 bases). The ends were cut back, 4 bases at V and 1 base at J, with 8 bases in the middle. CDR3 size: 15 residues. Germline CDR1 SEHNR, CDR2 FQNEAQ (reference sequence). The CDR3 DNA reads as TGTGCCAGCAGCTCCGGACAGTCCTATAATTCACCCCTCCACTTT. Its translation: CASSSGQSYNSPLHF.

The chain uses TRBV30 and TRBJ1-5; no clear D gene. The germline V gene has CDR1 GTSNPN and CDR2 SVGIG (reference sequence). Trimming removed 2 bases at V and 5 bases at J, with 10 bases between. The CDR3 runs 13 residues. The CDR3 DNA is TGTGCCTGGAGTCTGAGGGAGGATCAGCCCCAGCATTTT. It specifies CAWSLREDQPQHF.

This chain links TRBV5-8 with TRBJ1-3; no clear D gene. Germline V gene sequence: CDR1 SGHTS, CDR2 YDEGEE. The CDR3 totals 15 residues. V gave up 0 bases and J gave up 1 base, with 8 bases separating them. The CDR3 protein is CASSLAGRSGNTIYF. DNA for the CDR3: TGTGCCAGCAGCTTGGCCGGCAGGTCTGGAAACACCATATATTTT. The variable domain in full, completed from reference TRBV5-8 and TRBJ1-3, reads EAGVTQSPTHLIKTRGQQATLRCSPISGHTSVYWYQQALGLGLQFLLWYDEGEERNRGNFPPRFSGRQFPNYSSELNVNALELEDSALYLCASSLAGRSGNTIYFGEGSWLTVV.

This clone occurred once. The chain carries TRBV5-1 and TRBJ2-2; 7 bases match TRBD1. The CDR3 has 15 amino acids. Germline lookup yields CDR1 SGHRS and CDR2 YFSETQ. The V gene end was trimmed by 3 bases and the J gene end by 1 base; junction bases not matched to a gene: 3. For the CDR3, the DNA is TGCGCCAGCAGCTCGGGACAGAGGAACACCGGGGAGCTGTTTTTT. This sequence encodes CASSSGQRNTGELFF.

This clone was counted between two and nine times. CDR3: CASSQRRGGDGYTF. CDR3 in DNA: TGTGCCAGCAGCCAAAGAAGAGGGGGCGATGGCTACACCTTC. The chain is built from TRBV7-3 and TRBJ1-2, with TRBD1 identical over 7 bases. This CDR3 spans 14 amino acids. With V trimmed by 5 bases and J by 6 bases, 9 bases remained unmatched. Germline values: CDR1 SGHTA, CDR2 FQGTGA.

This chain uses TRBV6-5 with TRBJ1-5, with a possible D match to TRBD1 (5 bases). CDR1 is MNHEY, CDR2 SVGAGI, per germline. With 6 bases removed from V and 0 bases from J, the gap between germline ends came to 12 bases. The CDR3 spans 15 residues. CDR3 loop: CASRSTVSSNQPQHF. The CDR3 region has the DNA TGTGCCAGCAGATCGACAGTTTCTAGCAATCAGCCCCAGCATTTT.

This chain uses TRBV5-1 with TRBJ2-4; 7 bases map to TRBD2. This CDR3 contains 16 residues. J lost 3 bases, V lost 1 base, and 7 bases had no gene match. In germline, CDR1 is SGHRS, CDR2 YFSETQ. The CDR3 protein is CASSLTGGLGKNIQYF. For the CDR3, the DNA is TGCGCCAGCAGCTTGACGGGGGGTTTAGGCAAAAACATTCAGTACTTC.

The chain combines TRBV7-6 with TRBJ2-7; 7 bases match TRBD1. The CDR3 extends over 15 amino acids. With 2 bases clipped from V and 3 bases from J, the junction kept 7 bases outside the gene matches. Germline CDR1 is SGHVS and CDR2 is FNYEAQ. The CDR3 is CASSLRDRENYEQYF. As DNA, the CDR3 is TGTGCCAGCAGCTTACGAGACAGGGAGAACTACGAGCAGTACTTC.

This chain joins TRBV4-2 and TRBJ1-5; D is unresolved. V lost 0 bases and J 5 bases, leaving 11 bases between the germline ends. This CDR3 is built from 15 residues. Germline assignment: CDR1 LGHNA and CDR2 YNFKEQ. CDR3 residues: CASSQDEQVYQPQHF. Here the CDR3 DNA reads TGTGCCAGCAGCCAAGATGAGCAGGTCTATCAGCCCCAGCATTTT.

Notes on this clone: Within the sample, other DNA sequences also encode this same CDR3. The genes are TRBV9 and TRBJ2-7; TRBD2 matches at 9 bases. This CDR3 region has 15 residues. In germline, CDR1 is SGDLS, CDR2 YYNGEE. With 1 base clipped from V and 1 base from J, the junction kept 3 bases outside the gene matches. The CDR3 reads CASSVSAGGSYEQYF. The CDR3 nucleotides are TGTGCCAGCAGCGTATCGGCGGGAGGGTCCTACGAGCAGTACTTC. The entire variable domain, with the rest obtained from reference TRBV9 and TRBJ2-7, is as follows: DSGVTQTPKHLITATGQRVTLRCSPRSGDLSVYWYQQSLDQGLQFLIQYYNGEERAKGNILERFSAQQFPDLHSELNLSSLELGDSALYFCASSVSAGGSYEQYFGPGTRLTVT.

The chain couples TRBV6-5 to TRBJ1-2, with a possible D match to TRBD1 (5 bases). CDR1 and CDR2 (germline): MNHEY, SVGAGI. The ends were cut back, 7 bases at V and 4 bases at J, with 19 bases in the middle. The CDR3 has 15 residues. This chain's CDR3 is CASTDWGARTYGYTF. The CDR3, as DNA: TGTGCCAGCACCGACTGGGGCGCTAGGACCTATGGCTACACCTTC.

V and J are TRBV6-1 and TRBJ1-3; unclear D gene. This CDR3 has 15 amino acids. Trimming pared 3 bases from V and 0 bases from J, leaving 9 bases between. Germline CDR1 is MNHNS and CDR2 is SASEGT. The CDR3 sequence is CASSELLYSGNTIYF. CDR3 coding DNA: TGTGCCAGCAGTGAGTTACTGTACTCTGGAAACACCATATATTTT.

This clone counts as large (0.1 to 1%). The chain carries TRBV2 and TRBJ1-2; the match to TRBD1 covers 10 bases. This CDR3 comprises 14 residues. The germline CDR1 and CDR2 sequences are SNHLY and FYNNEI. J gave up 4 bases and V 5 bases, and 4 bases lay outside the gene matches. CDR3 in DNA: TGTGCCAGCAGTTCGGGACAGGGGATCTATGGCTACACCTTC. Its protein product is CASSSGQGIYGYTF.

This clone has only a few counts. CDR3 protein: CASSVTSGGAEQFF. CDR3 coding DNA: TGTGCCAGTAGCGTGACTAGCGGGGGGGCTGAGCAGTTCTTC. The V and J genes are TRBV19 and TRBJ2-1; 14 bases are a match to TRBD2. V dropped 6 bases and J dropped 9; count of bases not matched to a gene: 4. The length of the CDR3 is 14 residues. Germline CDR1 is LNHDA and CDR2 is SQIVND (reference sequence).